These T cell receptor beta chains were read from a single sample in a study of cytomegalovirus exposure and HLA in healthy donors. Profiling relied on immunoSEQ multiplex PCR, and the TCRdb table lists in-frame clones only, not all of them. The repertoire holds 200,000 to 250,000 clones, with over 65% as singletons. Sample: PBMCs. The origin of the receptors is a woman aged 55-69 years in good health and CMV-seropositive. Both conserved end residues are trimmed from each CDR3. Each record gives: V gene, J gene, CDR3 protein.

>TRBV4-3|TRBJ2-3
ASSPRGGANTDTQY
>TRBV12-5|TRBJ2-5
ASGLWTGDETQY
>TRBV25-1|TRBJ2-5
ASSAIKGGMAQETQY
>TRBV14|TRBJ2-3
ASSQGRGIQY
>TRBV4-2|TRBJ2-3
ASSQDNRPSTDTQY
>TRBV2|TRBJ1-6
ASSVEGGQGGSPLH
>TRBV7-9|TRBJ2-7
ASSSSYQDREYEQY
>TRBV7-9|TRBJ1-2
ASSLGQGNGYT
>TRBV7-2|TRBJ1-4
ASSLGGQGREKLF
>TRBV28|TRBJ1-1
ASGEQGSDTEAF
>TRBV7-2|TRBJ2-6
ASSLTSSGANVLT
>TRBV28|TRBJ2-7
ASSLTSIYEQY
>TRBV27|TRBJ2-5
ASSFGSASGAQETQY
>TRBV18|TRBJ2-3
ASSPRAKAEEDTQY
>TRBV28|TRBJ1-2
ASYVTVYGYT
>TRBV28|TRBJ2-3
ASRLAGTGDTQY
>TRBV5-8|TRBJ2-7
ASSGRGGAAGEGQY
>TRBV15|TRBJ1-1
ATNRDRGGTEAF
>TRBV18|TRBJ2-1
ASSPPPGQGSYNEQF
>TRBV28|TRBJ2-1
AIVPSGGAGNEQF
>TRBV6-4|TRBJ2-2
ASSGASGRTNTGELF
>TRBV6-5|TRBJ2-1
ASRSGVAGNEQF
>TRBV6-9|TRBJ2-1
ASSFTGLSSYNEQF
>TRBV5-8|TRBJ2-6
ASSGRGIVFGANVLT
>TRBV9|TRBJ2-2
ASSVAGGSTGELF
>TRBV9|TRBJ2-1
ASSADFSSSYNEQF
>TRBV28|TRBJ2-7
ASSTPGQGKDEQY
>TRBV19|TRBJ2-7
ASSPLLSANLYEQY
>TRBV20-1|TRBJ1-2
SASLAYGYT
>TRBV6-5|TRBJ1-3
ASSFTVGNTIY